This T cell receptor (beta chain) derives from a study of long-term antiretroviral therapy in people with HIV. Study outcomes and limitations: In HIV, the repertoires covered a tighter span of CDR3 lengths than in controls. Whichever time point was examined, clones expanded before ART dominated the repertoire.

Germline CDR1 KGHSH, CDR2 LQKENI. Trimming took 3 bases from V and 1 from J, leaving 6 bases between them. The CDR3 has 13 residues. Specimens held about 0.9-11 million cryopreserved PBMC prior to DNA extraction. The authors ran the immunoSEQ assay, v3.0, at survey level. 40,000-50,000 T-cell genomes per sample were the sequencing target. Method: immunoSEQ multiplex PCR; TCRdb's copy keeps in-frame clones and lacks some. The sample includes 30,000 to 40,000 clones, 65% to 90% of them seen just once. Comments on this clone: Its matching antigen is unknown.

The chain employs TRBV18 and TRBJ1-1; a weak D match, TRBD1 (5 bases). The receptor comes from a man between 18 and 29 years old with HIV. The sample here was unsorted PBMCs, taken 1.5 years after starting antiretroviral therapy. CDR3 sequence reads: CASSPTGNTEAFF. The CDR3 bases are TGTGCCAGCTCACCCACAGGGAACACTGAAGCTTTCTTT.